A selection of T cell receptor beta chains follows, all from one sample in a study of T cell responses to AZD1222 COVID-19 vaccine. Sequencing was performed with immunoSEQ multiplex PCR; in TCRdb, only in-frame clones are kept and a portion is missing. The table includes 75,000 to 85,000 clones, about nine tenths detected once. Sequenced material: peripheral blood, taken 28 days after the second AZD1222 dose. The receptors come from an adult who received the AZD1222 COVID-19 vaccine. CDR3s include the opening cysteine and the closing phenylalanine or tryptophan. Fields, in order: clone size, D gene, CDR3 length, V gene, J gene, CDR3 DNA, CDR3 protein. The D gene is left open where the match is weak. Clone size is given for some rows only: seen once, a few or many times, or a class if the clone is expanded.

>-|TRBD1|15|TRBV29-1|TRBJ2-7
TGCAGCGTTGATGTAGTAGGACAGGCAACCTACGAGCAGTACTTC
CSVDVVGQATYEQYF
>-|-|14|TRBV28|TRBJ1-5
TGTGCCAGCAGTTTAAGCGCGCAGCATCAGCCCCAGCATTTT
CASSLSAQHQPQHF
>-|-|13|TRBV12-3/TRBV12-4|TRBJ2-7
TGTGCCAGCAGTTTCAGGGGCTCCTACGAGCAGTACTTC
CASSFRGSYEQYF
>-|-|15|TRBV28|TRBJ1-1
TGTGCCAGCAGTTTAGGGGGGGCGTTGAACACTGAAGCTTTCTTT
CASSLGGALNTEAFF
>-|TRBD1|17|TRBV2|TRBJ2-6
TGTGCCAGCAGTCGTCCCGGGACAGGGGCTGGGGCCAACGTCCTGACTTTC
CASSRPGTGAGANVLTF
>once|-|14|TRBV27|TRBJ1-1
TGTGCCAGCAGTTGGAGTCGGGTGAACACTGAAGCTTTCTTT
CASSWSRVNTEAFF
>-|-|14|TRBV6-5|TRBJ1-5
TGTGCCAGCAGTACGGCGGGGTCCACGGAGCCCCAGCATTTT
CASSTAGSTEPQHF
>-|-|17|TRBV27|TRBJ1-6
TGTGCCAGCAGTTTATCTATATACACCTCCTATAATTCACCCCTCCACTTT
CASSLSIYTSYNSPLHF
>once|TRBD2|19|TRBV19|TRBJ2-2
TGTGCCAGTAGTATGACCGGGACTAGAGGGGCACAGGGCCACGGGGAGCTGTTTTTT
CASSMTGTRGAQGHGELFF
>-|TRBD1|14|TRBV28|TRBJ2-5
TGTGCCAGCAGTCCCAACAGGGGCCAAGAGACCCAGTACTTC
CASSPNRGQETQYF
>-|TRBD2|18|TRBV29-1|TRBJ2-4
TGCAGCGGATATCGGGGTGGATTAGCGGGGGGCCAAAAAAACATTCAGTACTTC
CSGYRGGLAGGQKNIQYF